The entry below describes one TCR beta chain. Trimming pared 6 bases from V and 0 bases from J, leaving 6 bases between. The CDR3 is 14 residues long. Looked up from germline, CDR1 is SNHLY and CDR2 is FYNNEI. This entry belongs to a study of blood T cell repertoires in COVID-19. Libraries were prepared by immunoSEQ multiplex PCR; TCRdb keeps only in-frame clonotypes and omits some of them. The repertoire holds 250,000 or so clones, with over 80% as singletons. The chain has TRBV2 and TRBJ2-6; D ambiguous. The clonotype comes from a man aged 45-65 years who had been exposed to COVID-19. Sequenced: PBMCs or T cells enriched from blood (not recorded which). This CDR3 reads CASRVSSGANVLTF. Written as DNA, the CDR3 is TGTGCCAGCAGGGTCAGCTCTGGGGCCAACGTCCTGACTTTC.